These 8 T cell receptor beta chains originate from one sample sequenced in a study of response to subunit inactivated influenza vaccine. TCRdb reanalysed the RT-PCR reads using MiXCR and keeps one entry per CDR3 protein. The table shows 500,000 to 550,000 distinct CDR3 sequences, with roughly 25% occurring only once. The data were also submitted as part of a second study, on T cells expressing NK-cell markers. This second study says: It was by 5'RACE template switching with UMIs that TCR beta cDNA was made.

The sequences come from CD4+ T cells sorted from PBMCs, collected about 11 days after vaccination. Receptors originate from a man over 45 who received an inactivated influenza vaccine.

The J gene is TRBJ1-5, the V gene TRBV20-1; TRBD1 matches at 8 bases. The CDR3 is 18 residues long. Trimming removed 4 bases from V and 2 bases from J; junction bases left unmatched: 16. CDR1 is DFQATT and CDR2 is SNEGSKA in the germline V gene (reference sequence). CDR3 amino acids: CSAMSQLRGRPGNQPQHF. The DNA of the CDR3 is TGCAGTGCTATGTCCCAACTCAGGGGGCGGCCAGGCAATCAGCCCCAGCATTTT.

This clonotype was detected a few times. The chain couples TRBV20-1 to TRBJ1-2; TRBD1 might be the D (5 bases). Trimming shortened V by 5 bases and J by 2 bases, and 6 bases separated the two germline ends. Germline V gene sequence: CDR1 DFQATT, CDR2 SNEGSKA (reference sequence). The CDR3 contains 11 residues. The DNA for the CDR3 is TGCAGTGCTTGGGGGAACTATGGCTACACCTTC. Amino acids: CSAWGNYGYTF.

The genes are TRBV20-1 and TRBJ1-5; D call uncertain. Trimming took 5 bases from V and 4 from J, leaving 9 bases between them. Germline V gene sequence: CDR1 DFQATT, CDR2 SNEGSKA (reference sequence). The CDR3 is 12 residues long. CDR3 residues: CSAGRQNQPQHF. CDR3 coding DNA: TGCAGTGCTGGCCGACAAAATCAGCCCCAGCATTTT.

J is TRBJ1-2 and V is TRBV12-3 or TRBV12-4, with TRBD1 matching 7 bases. CDR3 length: 14 amino acids. The ends lost 4 bases at V and 6 bases at J; junction bases unmatched: 8. CDR3 loop: CASSWRRDSDGYTF. The CDR3 bases are TGTGCCAGCAGTTGGCGCCGGGACAGTGATGGCTACACCTTC.

This sequence joins TRBV28 and TRBJ2-7; 11 bases agree with TRBD1. This CDR3 is 13 amino acids long. After removal of 10 bases from V and 4 bases from J, the junction contained 6 bases not matched to a gene. CDR1 is MDHEN and CDR2 is SYDVKM in the germline V gene. CDR3 in amino acids: CANRTGGLYEQYF. CDR3 coding DNA: TGTGCCAACCGGACAGGGGGCTTATACGAGCAGTACTTC.

This clonotype has a handful of counts. V usage is TRBV12-3 or TRBV12-4 and J usage is TRBJ1-4, with 8 nucleotides matching TRBD1. The CDR3 runs 16 residues. With 6 bases clipped from V and 10 bases from J, the junction kept 16 bases outside the gene matches. The CDR3: CASRRQGNLPIGKLFF. The CDR3 DNA sequence: TGTGCCAGCAGGCGACAGGGGAACCTGCCGATTGGAAAACTGTTTTTT.

The chain joins TRBV5-1 to TRBJ2-1; the D call may be TRBD1 or TRBD2 (5 bases each). Germline CDR1 SGHRS, CDR2 YFSETQ. This CDR3 is built from 14 residues. The V and J ends lost 0 bases and 9 bases respectively, with 13 bases between them. CDR3 bases: TGCGCCAGCAGCTTGGGGTCCGAGGGGAGTGAGCAGTTCTTC. It encodes CASSLGSEGSEQFF.

In this sample, this clonotype turned up a few times. The chain combines TRBV10-2 with TRBJ1-6; D unclear. This CDR3 region has 15 residues. Per germline, CDR1 WSHSY and CDR2 SAAADI. Trimming took 3 bases from V and 9 from J, leaving 15 bases between them. The CDR3 protein is CASSDPGHMGSPLHF. The CDR3 nucleotides are TGCGCCAGCAGTGACCCCGGGCATATGGGTTCACCCCTCCACTTT.